The rows below give T cell receptor beta chains drawn from one sample of a study of T cells in Graves' hyperthyroidism and ophthalmopathy. TCRdb re-called the multiplex PCR reads with MiXCR, one entry per CDR3 protein. The sample lists over 700,000 distinct CDR3 sequences, 35% seen once, with around 29% in the top ten. The specimen was blood. Receptor source: a woman in her thirties or forties with Graves' hyperthyroidism. Both conserved end residues are part of each CDR3. Each record gives: V gene, D gene, J gene, CDR3 length, clone size, CDR3 DNA, CDR3 protein. D genes are given only for firm matches. The size of a clone is reported for some rows only, either as once, few or many, or as a class for expanded clones.

TRBV10-3	TRBD1	TRBJ2-6	15	once	TGTGCCATCAGGGGGACAGACACTGGGGCCAACGTCCTGACTTTC	CAIRGTDTGANVLTF
TRBV15	.	TRBJ1-2	15	.	TGTGCCACCAGCAGCTCAGGGCTTGGATACTATGGCTACACCTTC	CATSSSGLGYYGYTF
TRBV9	TRBD2	TRBJ2-3	16	.	TGTGCCAGCAGCGCACCGACTAGCGCTAGCACAGATACGCAGTATTTT	CASSAPTSASTDTQYF
TRBV7-2	.	TRBJ2-2	14	few	TGCGCCAGCAGCCACCCAGGGGAGACCGGGGAGCTGTTTTTT	CASSHPGETGELFF
TRBV9	TRBD1	TRBJ1-5	15	many	TGTGCCAGCAGCCCGACGGACAGGGTGGGACAGCCCCAGCATTTT	CASSPTDRVGQPQHF
TRBV7-9	TRBD1	TRBJ2-2	16	many	TGTGCCAGCACCGACTCTGGACAGGGCGTCAGCGGGGAGCTGTTTTTT	CASTDSGQGVSGELFF
TRBV7-9	.	TRBJ2-7	15	.	TGTGCCAGCAGTTTACCCCATAGGGCAGCCTACGAGCAGTACTTC	CASSLPHRAAYEQYF
TRBV14	TRBD1	TRBJ1-2	14	.	TGTGCCAGCAGCTCTATCGGGGAGGGGGCCGGCCACACCTTC	CASSSIGEGAGHTF
TRBV20-1	TRBD1	TRBJ1-2	15	.	TGCAGCGCGGACAGGGGGAGTTCCGGAGGGTATGGCTACACCTTC	CSADRGSSGGYGYTF
TRBV20-1	TRBD2	TRBJ2-2	16	.	TGCAGTGCTAGGCCGGGACTAGGCGTCGGGGCCGGGGAGCTGTTTTTT	CSARPGLGVGAGELFF
TRBV27	TRBD1	TRBJ2-7	15	.	TGTGCCAGCAGTACTAAGGGGGGACAGGGAAGTCAGCAGTACTTC	CASSTKGGQGSQQYF
TRBV29-1	.	TRBJ1-3	12	many	TGCAGCGTTGAAGGATCTGGAAACACCATATATTTT	CSVEGSGNTIYF
TRBV7-2	TRBD2	TRBJ2-7	14	many	TGTGCCAGCAGCTTTAGCGGGGGGATGTACGAGCAGTACTTC	CASSFSGGMYEQYF
TRBV25-1	TRBD1	TRBJ1-2	16	.	TGTGCCAGCAGCCAAGATTTTGCAGGGGGCGCCGGTGGCTACACCTTC	CASSQDFAGGAGGYTF
TRBV6-2/TRBV6-3	TRBD1	TRBJ1-5	17	.	TGTGCCAGCAGTTACTCGATCAAGGGGGCGGGCAATCAGCCCCAGCATTTT	CASSYSIKGAGNQPQHF
TRBV7-9	.	TRBJ1-6	11	many	TGTGCCAGCAGCGCAGGGACACCCCTCCACTTT	CASSAGTPLHF
TRBV7-2	.	TRBJ1-2	15	many	TGTGCCAGCAGCCCCTCGACGGACAGATTTTATGGCTACACCTTC	CASSPSTDRFYGYTF
TRBV24-1	.	TRBJ2-2	15	.	TGTGCCACCAGTGACCCAGGGGACCGCACCGGGGAGCTGTTTTTT	CATSDPGDRTGELFF
TRBV20-1	.	TRBJ1-2	14	many	TGCAGTGCTATGGGTGGCGGGGGGCTGGAAGGCTACACCTTC	CSAMGGGGLEGYTF
TRBV5-1	TRBD2	TRBJ2-5	16	.	TGCGCCAGCAGCTCGACTAGCGGACTGGGGATTAAGACCCAGTACTTC	CASSSTSGLGIKTQYF
TRBV4-3	.	TRBJ1-3	15	.	TGCGCCAGCAGCCGAAACAAGCTCTCTGGAAACACCATATATTTT	CASSRNKLSGNTIYF
TRBV7-2	TRBD1	TRBJ1-3	14	.	TGTGCCAGCAGTCGAGGGGGACAGGTGCACACCATATATTTT	CASSRGGQVHTIYF
TRBV11-3	TRBD1	TRBJ1-2	12	many	TGTGCCAGCAGCCCGGGACAGTATGGCTACACCTTC	CASSPGQYGYTF
TRBV7-8	.	TRBJ1-2	13	.	TGTGCCAGCAGTCTCCGGGGGCTGGGGACATACACCTTC	CASSLRGLGTYTF
TRBV10-3	TRBD1	TRBJ2-3	15	.	TGTGCCATCAGTGAACAGGGACAGGGGACAGATACGCAGTATTTT	CAISEQGQGTDTQYF
TRBV7-3	.	TRBJ1-5	13	many	TGTGCCAGCAGCTTAACTTCGGGTCAGCCCCAGCATTTT	CASSLTSGQPQHF
TRBV7-9	TRBD1	TRBJ1-5	16	many	TGTGCCAGCAGCTTAGTGGGCAGGGGGCTAAATCAGCCCCAGCATTTT	CASSLVGRGLNQPQHF
TRBV20-1	.	TRBJ2-7	16	.	TGCAGTGCTAGAGACCCACAACAGCTACTATCCTACGAGCAGTACTTC	CSARDPQQLLSYEQYF